This TCR beta chain was retrieved from a study of T cell responses to AZD1222 COVID-19 vaccine. Study results and limitations: Clonal diversity may have been underestimated in mostly white British donors.

TCRdb keeps only in-frame clones here, not all; method: immunoSEQ multiplex PCR. The data hold tens of thousands of clones, with 90% observed a single time. The germline V and J ends were trimmed by 6 bases and 3 bases, with 6 bases remaining between them. The CDR3 consists of 12 residues. Germline V gives CDR1 LNHDA, CDR2 SQIVND (reference sequence). With respect to this clone: Its antigen remains unknown.

V and J are TRBV19 and TRBJ1-5; D unclear. The source of this sequence is an adult in good health. The starting material was peripheral blood, obtained on day 0 of AZD1222 vaccination. The CDR3 protein is CASSPDNQPQHF. The CDR3 DNA is TGTGCCAGTAGCCCAGACAATCAGCCCCAGCATTTT.